Shown below are 6 T cell receptor beta chains from a single sample sequenced in a study of Graves' ophthalmopathy and Graves' hyperthyroidism. Beta-chain TCR CDR3 regions were amplified from RNA transcripts. First-round RT-PCR employed HTBI primers, with a second-round multiplex PCR after it. TCRdb passed the multiplex PCR reads through MiXCR, listing each CDR3 protein once. The profile covers around 1.1 million distinct CDR3 sequences, with roughly two fifths appearing a single time and around 10% taken by the ten largest. The sequenced sample was peripheral blood or thyroid tissue (not recorded which). These receptor sequences come from an adult man with Graves' hyperthyroidism.

Many counts were recorded for this clonotype. The chain combines TRBV7-6 with TRBJ2-6; a possible D gene is TRBD2 (6 bases). In germline, CDR1 is SGHVS, CDR2 FNYEAQ. V lost 5 bases and J 2 bases, leaving 7 bases between the germline ends. CDR3 length: 14 amino acids. The CDR3 nucleotides read TGTGCCAGCAGCGGACTACCTGGGGCCAACGTCCTGACTTTC. As protein: CASSGLPGANVLTF.

Many counts were recorded for this clonotype. The gene calls are TRBV20-1 and TRBJ1-6; no clear D. V lost 1 base to trimming and J lost 6 bases, with 10 bases between them. This CDR3 contains 14 residues. Germline-derived CDR1 and CDR2 are DFQATT and SNEGSKA (reference sequence). The CDR3 spells CSARGGLLNSPLHF. In DNA, the CDR3 is TGCAGTGCTAGAGGTGGGCTGCTTAATTCACCCCTCCACTTT.

A single count supports this clonotype. The chain has TRBV7-3 and TRBJ2-2; D gene unclear. V lost 1 base to trimming and J lost 0 bases, with 9 bases between them. Germline CDR1 is SGHTA and CDR2 is FQGTGA. This CDR3 region has 16 residues. The CDR3 DNA reads TGTGCCAGCAGCTTAATGCGACCGACGAACACCGGGGAGCTGTTTTTT. Translated: CASSLMRPTNTGELFF.

Details on this clonotype: Mismatch with germline at one junction end may stem from a read error. The CDR3 loop reads CASSDDSEEGSF. In nucleotides, the CDR3 is TGTGCCAGCAGTGATGACTCCGAGGAAGGATCTTTC. The chain carries TRBV2 and TRBJ2-6; D unresolved. The CDR3 totals 12 residues. CDR1 SNHLY and CDR2 FYNNEI come from the germline V gene.

Only one count was recorded for this clonotype. This rearrangement joins TRBV7-2 to TRBJ1-5; 9 bases line up with TRBD1. The V gene end was trimmed by 4 bases and the J gene end by 5 bases; junction bases not matched to a gene: 6. Germline V gene data show CDR1 as SGHTA and CDR2 as FQGNSA. CDR3 size: 15 residues. CDR3: CASSSRDRAHQPQHF. CDR3 bases: TGTGCCAGCAGCTCCCGGGACAGGGCGCATCAGCCCCAGCATTTT. The whole variable domain, remainder taken from reference TRBV7-2 and TRBJ1-5, is GAGVSQSPSNKVTEKGKDVELRCDPISGHTALYWYRQSLGQGLEFLIYFQGNSAPDKSGLPSDRFSAERTGGSVSTLTIQRTQQEDSAVYLCASSSRDRAHQPQHFGDGTRLSIL.

This clonotype was observed at least ten times. V gene TRBV2 combines with J gene TRBJ2-2; 7 nucleotides align to TRBD1. The CDR3 has 14 amino acids. V was pared by 7 bases and J by 5 bases, with 7 bases of the junction left unmatched. The germline gives CDR1 SNHLY, CDR2 FYNNEI. This CDR3 reads CASTRDSLTGELFF. CDR3 in DNA: TGTGCCAGCACTCGGGACAGCCTTACCGGGGAGCTGTTTTTT.